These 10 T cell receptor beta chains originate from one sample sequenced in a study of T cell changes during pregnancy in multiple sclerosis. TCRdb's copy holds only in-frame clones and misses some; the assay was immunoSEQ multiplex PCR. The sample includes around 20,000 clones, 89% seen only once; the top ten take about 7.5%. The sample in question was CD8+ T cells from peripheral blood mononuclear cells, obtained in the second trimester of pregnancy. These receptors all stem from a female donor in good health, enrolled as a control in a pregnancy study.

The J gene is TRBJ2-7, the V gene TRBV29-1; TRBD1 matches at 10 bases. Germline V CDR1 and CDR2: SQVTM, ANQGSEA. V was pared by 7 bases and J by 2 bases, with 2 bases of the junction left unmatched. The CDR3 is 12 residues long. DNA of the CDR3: TGCAGCGGGGGGACAGGGGCCTACGAGCAGTACTTC. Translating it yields CSGGTGAYEQYF.

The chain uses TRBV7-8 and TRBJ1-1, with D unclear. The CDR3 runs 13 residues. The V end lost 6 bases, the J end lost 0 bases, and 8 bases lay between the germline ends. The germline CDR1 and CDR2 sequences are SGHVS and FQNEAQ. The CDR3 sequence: CASRRILNTEAFF. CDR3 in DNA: TGTGCCAGCAGGCGCATTTTGAACACTGAAGCTTTCTTT.

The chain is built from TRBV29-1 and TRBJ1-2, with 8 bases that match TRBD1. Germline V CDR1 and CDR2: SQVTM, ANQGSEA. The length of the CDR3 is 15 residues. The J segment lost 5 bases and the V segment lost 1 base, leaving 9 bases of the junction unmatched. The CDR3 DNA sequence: TGCAGCGTTGAAGGAGGACAGGGTTTTCAGTATGGCTACACCTTC. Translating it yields CSVEGGQGFQYGYTF.

The CDR3 region is CASGDRGLGEKLFF. CDR3 DNA sequence: TGCGCCAGCGGTGACAGGGGGCTAGGGGAAAAACTGTTTTTT. The chain links TRBV5-1 to TRBJ1-4; 10 bases fit TRBD1. V gave up 7 bases and J gave up 8 bases; unmatched junction bases: 8. The germline CDR1 and CDR2 sequences are SGHRS and YFSETQ. This CDR3 spans 14 amino acids.

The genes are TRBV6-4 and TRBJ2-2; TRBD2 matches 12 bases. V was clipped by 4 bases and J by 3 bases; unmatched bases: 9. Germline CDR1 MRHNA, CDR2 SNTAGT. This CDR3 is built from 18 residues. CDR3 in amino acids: CASSVQSTSGSDTGELFF. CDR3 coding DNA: TGTGCCAGCAGTGTCCAATCGACTAGCGGGAGTGACACCGGGGAGCTGTTTTTT.

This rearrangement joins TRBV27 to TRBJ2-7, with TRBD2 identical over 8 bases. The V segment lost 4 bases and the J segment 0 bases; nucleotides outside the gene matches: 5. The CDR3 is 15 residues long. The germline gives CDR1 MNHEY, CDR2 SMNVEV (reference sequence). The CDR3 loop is CASSSDSGNSYEQYF. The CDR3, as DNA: TGTGCCAGCAGTTCCGATAGCGGGAACTCCTACGAGCAGTACTTC.

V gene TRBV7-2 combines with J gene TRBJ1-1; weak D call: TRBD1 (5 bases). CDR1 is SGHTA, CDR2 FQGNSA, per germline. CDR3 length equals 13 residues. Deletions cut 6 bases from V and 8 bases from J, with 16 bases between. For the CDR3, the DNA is TGTGCCAGCAGGTTGGGGATTCAGGGCGAAGCTTTCTTT. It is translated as CASRLGIQGEAFF.

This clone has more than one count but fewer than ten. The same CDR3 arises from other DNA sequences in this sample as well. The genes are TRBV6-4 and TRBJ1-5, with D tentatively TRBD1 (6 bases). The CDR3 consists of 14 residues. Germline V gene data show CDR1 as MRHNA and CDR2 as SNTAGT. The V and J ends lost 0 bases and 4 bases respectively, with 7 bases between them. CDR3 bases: TGTGCCAGCAGTGACTCAGGGGGAAATCAGCCCCAGCATTTT. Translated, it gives CASSDSGGNQPQHF.

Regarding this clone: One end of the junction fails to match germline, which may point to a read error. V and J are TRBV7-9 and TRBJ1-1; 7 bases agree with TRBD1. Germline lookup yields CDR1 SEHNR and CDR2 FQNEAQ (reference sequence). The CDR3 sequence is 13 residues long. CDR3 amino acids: CASTTTGNPEAFF. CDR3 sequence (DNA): TGTGCCAGCACCACGACAGGGAACCCTGAAGCTTTCTTT.

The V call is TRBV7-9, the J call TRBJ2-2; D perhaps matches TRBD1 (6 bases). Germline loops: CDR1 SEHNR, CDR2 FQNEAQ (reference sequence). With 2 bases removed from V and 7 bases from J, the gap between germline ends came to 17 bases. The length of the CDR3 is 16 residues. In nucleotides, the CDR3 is TGTGCCAGCAGCTTACAGACAGGTTCCCTCAGCGGGGAGCTGTTTTTT. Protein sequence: CASSLQTGSLSGELFF. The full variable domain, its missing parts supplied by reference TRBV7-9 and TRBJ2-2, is DTGVSQNPRHKITKRGQNVTFRCDPISEHNRLYWYRQTLGQGPEFLTYFQNEAQLEKSRLLSDRFSAERPKGSFSTLEIQRTEQGDSAMYLCASSLQTGSLSGELFFGEGSRLTVL.